The T cell receptor beta chain under discussion was sequenced for a study of response to subunit inactivated influenza vaccine (dated by TCRdb to the late 2010s). About the investigation overall: Deep quantitative T cell receptor repertoire profiling was used in the study to track responses to a trivalent subunit inactivated influenza vaccine. Study-wide conclusions, independent of this receptor: The authors proposed that each seasonal influenza vaccination may bring in only a limited number of new T cells.

The junction shows trimming of 7 bases on V and 7 bases on J, plus 22 bases between the germline ends. Taken from the germline V gene, the CDR1 and CDR2 loops are MNHEY and SVGEGT. The CDR3 numbers 15 residues from cysteine through phenylalanine. Only the CDR3 DNA is retained, 45 bases long and in frame from the first base. The library came from RT-PCR. TCRdb lists the instrument as Illumina HiSeq 2500. In TCRdb, the public reads were trimmed at Q25 with fastp and aligned with MiXCR, with productive beta chains retained. All rows with the same CDR3 protein become a single entry with the most common DNA and genes. The table for this sample lists hundreds of thousands of distinct CDR3 sequences; 25% of them were counted only once. The ten largest clonotypes hold 1.5% to 2% of the sample. With respect to this clonotype: Its antigen has not been determined. Within one base of it there is no much larger clone, and no base qualities were kept.

The sequenced sample was CD4+ T cells sorted from PBMCs, obtained 4 to 6 days after vaccination. This receptor chain uses TRBV6-2 or TRBV6-3 and TRBJ1-1; no D segment can be confidently identified. The source is a man aged 50 or older who received an inactivated influenza vaccine. Donor details come from another sample of the same person, matched by shared clones. CDR3 protein: CASNLTPRGPGEAFF. The nucleotide sequence is given as TGTGCCAGCAATCTAACACCCCGGGGTCCGGGTGAAGCTTTCTTT.